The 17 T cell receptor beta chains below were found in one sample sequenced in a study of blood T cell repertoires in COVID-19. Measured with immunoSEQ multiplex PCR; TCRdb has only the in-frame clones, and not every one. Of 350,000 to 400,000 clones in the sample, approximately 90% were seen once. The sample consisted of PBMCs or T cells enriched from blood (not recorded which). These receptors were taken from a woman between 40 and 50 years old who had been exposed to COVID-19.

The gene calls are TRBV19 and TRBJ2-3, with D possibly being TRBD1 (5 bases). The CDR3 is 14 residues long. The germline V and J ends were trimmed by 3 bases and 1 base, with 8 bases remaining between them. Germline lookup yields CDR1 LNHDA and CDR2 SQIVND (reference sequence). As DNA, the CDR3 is TGTGCCAGTAGTATGACAGTTGGCACAGATACGCAGTATTTT. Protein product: CASSMTVGTDTQYF.

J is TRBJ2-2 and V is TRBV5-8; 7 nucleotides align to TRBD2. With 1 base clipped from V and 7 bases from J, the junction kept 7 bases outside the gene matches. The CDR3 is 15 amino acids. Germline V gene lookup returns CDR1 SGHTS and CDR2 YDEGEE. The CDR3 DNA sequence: TGTGCCAGCAGCTTGTTTGCGGGAGTGGTCGGGGAGCTGTTTTTT. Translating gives CASSLFAGVVGELFF.

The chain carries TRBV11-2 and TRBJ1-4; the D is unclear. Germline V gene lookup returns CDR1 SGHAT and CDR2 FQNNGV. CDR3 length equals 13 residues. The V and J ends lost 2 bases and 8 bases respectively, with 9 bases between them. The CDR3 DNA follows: TGTGCCAGCAGCTTAAATCGTCGGGAAAAACTGTTTTTT. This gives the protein CASSLNRREKLFF.

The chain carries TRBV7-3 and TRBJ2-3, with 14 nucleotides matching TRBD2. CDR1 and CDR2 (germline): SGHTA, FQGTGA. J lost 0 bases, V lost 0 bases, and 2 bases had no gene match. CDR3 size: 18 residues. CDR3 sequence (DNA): TGTGCCAGCAGCTTAACGGGACTAGCGGGAGCCAGCACAGATACGCAGTATTTT. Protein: CASSLTGLAGASTDTQYF.

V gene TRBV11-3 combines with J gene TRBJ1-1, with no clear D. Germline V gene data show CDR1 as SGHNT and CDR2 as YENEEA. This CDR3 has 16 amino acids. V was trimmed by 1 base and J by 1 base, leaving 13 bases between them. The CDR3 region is CASSLGKWQENTEAFF. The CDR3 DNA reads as TGTGCCAGCAGCTTAGGTAAGTGGCAGGAGAACACTGAAGCTTTCTTT.

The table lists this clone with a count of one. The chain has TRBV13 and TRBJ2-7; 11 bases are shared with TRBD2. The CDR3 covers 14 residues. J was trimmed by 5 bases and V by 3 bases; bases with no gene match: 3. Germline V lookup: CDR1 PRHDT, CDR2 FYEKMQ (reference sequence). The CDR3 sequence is CASSFPTSGDEQYF. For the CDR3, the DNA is TGTGCCAGCAGCTTCCCGACTAGCGGGGACGAGCAGTACTTC.

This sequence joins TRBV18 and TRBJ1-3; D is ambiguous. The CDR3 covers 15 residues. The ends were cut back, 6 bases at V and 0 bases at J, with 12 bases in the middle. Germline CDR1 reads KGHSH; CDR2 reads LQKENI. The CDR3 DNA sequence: TGTGCCAGCTCCCAAGGACTCACCTCTGGAAACACCATATATTTT. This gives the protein CASSQGLTSGNTIYF.

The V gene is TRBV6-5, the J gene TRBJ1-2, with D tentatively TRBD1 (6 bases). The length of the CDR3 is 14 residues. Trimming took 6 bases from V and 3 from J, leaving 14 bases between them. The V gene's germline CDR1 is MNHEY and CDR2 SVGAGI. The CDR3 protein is CASSRSGGDYGYTF. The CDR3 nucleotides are TGTGCCAGCAGCCGCTCGGGGGGCGACTATGGCTACACCTTC.

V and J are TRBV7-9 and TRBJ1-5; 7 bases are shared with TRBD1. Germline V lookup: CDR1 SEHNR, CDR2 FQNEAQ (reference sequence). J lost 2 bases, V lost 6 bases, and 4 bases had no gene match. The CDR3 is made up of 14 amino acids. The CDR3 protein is CASRTGNGNQPQHF. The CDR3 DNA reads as TGTGCCAGCAGGACAGGGAATGGCAATCAGCCCCAGCATTTT.

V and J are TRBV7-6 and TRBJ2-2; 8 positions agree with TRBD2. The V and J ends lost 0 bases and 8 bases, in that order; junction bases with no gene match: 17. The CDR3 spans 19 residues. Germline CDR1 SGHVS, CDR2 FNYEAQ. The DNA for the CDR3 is TGTGCCAGCAGCTTAGCGCCCCTGGCGGGGGGCGGGAGTGCAGGGGAGCTGTTTTTT. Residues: CASSLAPLAGGGSAGELFF.

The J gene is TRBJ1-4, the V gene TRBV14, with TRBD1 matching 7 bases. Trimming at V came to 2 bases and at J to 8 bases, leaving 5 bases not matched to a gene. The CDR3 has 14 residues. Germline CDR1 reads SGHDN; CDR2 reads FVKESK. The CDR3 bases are TGTGCCAGCAGCCAACGCGACAGGGAAGAAAAACTGTTTTTT. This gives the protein CASSQRDREEKLFF. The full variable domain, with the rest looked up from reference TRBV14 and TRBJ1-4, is EAGVTQFPSHSVIEKGQTVTLRCDPISGHDNLYWYRRVMGKEIKFLLHFVKESKQDESGMPNNRFLAERTGGTYSTLKVQPAELEDSGVYFCASSQRDREEKLFFGSGTQLSVL.

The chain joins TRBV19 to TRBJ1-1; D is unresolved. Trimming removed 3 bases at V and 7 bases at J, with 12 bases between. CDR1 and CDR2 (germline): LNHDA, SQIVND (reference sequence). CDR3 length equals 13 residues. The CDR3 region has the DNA TGTGCCAGTAGTATTCGTGAGGCAGATGAAGCTTTCTTT. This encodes CASSIREADEAFF.

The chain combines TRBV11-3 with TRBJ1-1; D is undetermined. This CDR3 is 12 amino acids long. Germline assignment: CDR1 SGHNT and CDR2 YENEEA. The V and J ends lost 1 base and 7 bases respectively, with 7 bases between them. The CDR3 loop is CASSLGEYEAFF. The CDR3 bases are TGTGCCAGCAGCTTAGGAGAGTATGAAGCTTTCTTT.

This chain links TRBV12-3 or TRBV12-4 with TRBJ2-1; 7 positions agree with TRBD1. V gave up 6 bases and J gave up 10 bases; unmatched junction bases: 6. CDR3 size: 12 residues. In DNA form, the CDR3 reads TGTGCCAGCAGGAACAGGGGAGAGGAGCAGTTCTTC. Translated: CASRNRGEEQFF.

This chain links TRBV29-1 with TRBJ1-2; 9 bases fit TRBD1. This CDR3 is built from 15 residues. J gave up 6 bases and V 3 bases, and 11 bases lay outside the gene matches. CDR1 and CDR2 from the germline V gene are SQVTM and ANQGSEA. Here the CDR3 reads CSVDQLGTGSNGYTF. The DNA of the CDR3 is TGCAGCGTTGACCAACTCGGGACAGGGTCGAATGGCTACACCTTC.

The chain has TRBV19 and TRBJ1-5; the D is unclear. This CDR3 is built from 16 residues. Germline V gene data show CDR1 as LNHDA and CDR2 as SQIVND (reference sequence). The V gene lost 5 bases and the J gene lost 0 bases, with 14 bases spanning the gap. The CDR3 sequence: CASSVNGINSNQPQHF. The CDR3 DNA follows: TGTGCCAGTAGTGTAAACGGGATTAATAGCAATCAGCCCCAGCATTTT.

The CDR3 DNA is TGTGCCAGCAGCTTAATGGGACTTTCCTATGAGCAGTTCTTC. Its protein is CASSLMGLSYEQFF. This chain uses TRBV7-2 with TRBJ2-1, with a possible D match to TRBD2 (6 bases). The germline V gene encodes CDR1 SGHTA and CDR2 FQGNSA. The V end lost 2 bases, the J end lost 8 bases, and 13 bases lay between the germline ends. This CDR3 contains 14 residues. The variable domain in full, with the rest retrieved from reference TRBV7-2 and TRBJ2-1, is GAGVSQSPSNKVTEKGKDVELRCDPISGHTALYWYRQSLGQGLEFLIYFQGNSAPDKSGLPSDRFSAERTGGSVSTLTIQRTQQEDSAVYLCASSLMGLSYEQFFGPGTRLTVL.